This TCR beta chain was sequenced for a study of blood T cell repertoires in COVID-19. Looking at the study overall: The study drew acute and convalescent COVID-19 samples from the United States, Italy and Spain. From T cells, B-cell-depleted T cells, or PBMCs came the material, which was cDNA or gDNA.

CDR1 is SGHVS, CDR2 FNYEAQ, per germline. The CDR3 totals 14 residues. V lost 5 bases and J lost 7; bases outside the gene matches: 5. In the study's own analysis: Estimation of nucleated cell counts was performed using reference gene primer amplification. Sequencing was performed with immunoSEQ multiplex PCR; in TCRdb, only in-frame clones are kept and a portion is missing. That table gives V, J and clone size, and the DNA gave D and trimming. Here the sample spans about 130,000 clones, roughly four fifths being singletons. The sequencing sample was made of peripheral blood. The J gene is TRBJ1-6, the V gene TRBV7-6; TRBD1 agrees at 7 bases. This receptor was obtained from a human donor in a cohort sampled during active COVID-19. CDR3 amino acids: CASSPSGGNSPLHF. CDR3 DNA: TGTGCCAGCAGCCCATCAGGGGGGAATTCACCCCTCCACTTT.